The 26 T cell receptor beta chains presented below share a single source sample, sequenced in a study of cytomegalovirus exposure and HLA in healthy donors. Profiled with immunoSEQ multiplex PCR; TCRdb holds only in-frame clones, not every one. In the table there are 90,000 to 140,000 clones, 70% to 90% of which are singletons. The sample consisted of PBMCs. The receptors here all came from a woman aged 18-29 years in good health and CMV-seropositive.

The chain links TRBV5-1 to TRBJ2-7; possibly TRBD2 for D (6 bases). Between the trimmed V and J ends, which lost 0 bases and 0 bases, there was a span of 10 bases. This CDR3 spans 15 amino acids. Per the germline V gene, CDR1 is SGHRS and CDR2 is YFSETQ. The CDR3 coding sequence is TGCGCCAGCAGCTTGGAGCCGGGGGACTCCTACGAGCAGTACTTC. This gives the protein CASSLEPGDSYEQYF. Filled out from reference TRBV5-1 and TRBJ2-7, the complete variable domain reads KAGVTQTPRYLIKTRGQQVTLSCSPISGHRSVSWYQQTPGQGLQFLFEYFSETQRNKGNFPGRFSGRQFSNSRSEMNVSTLELGDSALYLCASSLEPGDSYEQYFGPGTRLTVT.

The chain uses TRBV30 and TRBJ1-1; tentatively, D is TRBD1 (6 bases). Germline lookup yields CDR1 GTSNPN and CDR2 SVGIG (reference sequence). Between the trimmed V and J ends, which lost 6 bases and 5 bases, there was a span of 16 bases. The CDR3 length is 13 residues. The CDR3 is CACSQGGRTEAFF. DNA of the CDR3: TGTGCCTGCTCACAGGGTGGGCGAACTGAAGCTTTCTTT.

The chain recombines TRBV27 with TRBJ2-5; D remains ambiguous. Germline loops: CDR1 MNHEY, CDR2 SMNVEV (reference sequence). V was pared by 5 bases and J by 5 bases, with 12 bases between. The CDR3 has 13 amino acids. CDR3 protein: CASSPLEVETQYF. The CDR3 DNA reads TGTGCCAGCAGTCCTCTCGAGGTCGAGACCCAGTACTTC.

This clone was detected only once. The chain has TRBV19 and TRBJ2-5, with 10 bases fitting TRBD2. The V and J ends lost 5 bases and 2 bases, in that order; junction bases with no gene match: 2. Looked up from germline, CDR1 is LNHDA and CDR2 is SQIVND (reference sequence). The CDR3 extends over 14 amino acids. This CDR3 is CASSPTSGQETQYF. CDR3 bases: TGTGCCAGTAGTCCGACTAGCGGGCAAGAGACCCAGTACTTC.

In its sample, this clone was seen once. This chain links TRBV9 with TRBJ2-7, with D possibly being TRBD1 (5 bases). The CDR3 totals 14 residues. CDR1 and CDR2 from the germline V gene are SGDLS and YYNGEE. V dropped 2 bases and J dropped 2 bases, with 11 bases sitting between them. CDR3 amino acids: CASSVQGTPYEQYF. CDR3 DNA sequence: TGTGCCAGCAGCGTTCAGGGAACCCCCTACGAGCAGTACTTC.

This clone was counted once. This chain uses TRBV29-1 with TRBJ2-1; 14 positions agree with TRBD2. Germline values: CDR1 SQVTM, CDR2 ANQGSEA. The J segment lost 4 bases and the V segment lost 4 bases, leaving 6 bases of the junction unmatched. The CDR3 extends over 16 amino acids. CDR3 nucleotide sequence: TGCAGCGTTGTAGGACTAGCGGGAGGCCGTTACAATGAGCAGTTCTTC. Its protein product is CSVVGLAGGRYNEQFF.

The CDR3 DNA follows: TGCGCCAGCAGCCCCTTCGGGTCTGGGTTGGGCACCGGGGAGCTGTTTTTT. Amino acids: CASSPFGSGLGTGELFF. V usage is TRBV4-1 and J usage is TRBJ2-2, with D unresolved. V was trimmed by 4 bases and J by 4 bases, leaving 19 bases between them. Germline CDR1 and CDR2: MGHRA and YSYEKL. The CDR3 runs 17 residues.

CDR3: CASSEGGYGANVLTF. The CDR3 DNA reads as TGTGCCAGCAGTGAAGGAGGTTATGGGGCCAACGTCCTGACTTTC. The genes are TRBV6-1 and TRBJ2-6; no definite D call. Trimming left V 1 base short and J 3 bases short, with 7 bases between. Germline V gene sequence: CDR1 MNHNS, CDR2 SASEGT. CDR3 size: 15 residues.

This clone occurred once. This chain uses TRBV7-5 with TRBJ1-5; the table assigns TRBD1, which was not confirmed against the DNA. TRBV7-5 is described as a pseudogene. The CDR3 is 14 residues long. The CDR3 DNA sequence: TGTGTCAGAAGCTTAAAACAGGGGTATCAGCCCCAGCATTTT. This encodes CVRSLKQGYQPQHF.

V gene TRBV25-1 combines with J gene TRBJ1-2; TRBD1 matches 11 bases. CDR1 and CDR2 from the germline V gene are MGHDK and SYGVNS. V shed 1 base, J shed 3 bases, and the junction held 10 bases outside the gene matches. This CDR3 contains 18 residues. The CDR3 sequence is CASSESWTGGASDYGYTF. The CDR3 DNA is TGTGCCAGCAGTGAATCCTGGACAGGGGGCGCCTCGGACTATGGCTACACCTTC.

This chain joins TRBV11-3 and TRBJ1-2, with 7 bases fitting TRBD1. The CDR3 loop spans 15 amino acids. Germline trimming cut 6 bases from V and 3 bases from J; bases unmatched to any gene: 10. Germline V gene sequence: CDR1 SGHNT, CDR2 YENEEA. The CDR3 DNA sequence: TGTGCCAGCAGTCGCGCCCCCGGGACAGACTATGGCTACACCTTC. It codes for CASSRAPGTDYGYTF.

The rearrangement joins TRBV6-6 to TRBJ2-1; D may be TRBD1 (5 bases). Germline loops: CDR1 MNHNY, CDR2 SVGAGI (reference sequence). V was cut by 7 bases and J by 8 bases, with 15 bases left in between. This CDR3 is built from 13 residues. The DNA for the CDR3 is TGTGCCAGCATGGGGCTCCTCGTCGATGAGCAGTTCTTC. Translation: CASMGLLVDEQFF.

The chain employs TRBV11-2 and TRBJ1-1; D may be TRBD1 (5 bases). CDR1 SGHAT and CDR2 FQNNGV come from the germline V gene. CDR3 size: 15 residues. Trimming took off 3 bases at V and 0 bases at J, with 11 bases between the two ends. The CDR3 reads CASSFSPGMNTEAFF. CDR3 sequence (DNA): TGTGCCAGCAGCTTTAGTCCAGGGATGAACACTGAAGCTTTCTTT.

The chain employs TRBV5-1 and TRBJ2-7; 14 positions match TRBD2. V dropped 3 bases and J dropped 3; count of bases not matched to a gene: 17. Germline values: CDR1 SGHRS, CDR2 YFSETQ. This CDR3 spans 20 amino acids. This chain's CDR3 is CASSSTGLAGVGDRSYEQYF. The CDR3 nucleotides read TGCGCCAGCAGCTCTACGGGACTAGCGGGAGTAGGTGATAGAAGCTACGAGCAGTACTTC.

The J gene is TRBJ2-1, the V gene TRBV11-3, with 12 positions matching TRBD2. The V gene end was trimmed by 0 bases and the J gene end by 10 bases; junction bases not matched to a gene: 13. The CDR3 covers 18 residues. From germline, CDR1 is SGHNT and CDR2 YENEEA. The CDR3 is CASSLDSATSGRIGEQFF. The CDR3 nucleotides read TGTGCCAGCAGCTTAGATAGCGCGACTAGCGGGAGAATCGGGGAGCAGTTCTTC.

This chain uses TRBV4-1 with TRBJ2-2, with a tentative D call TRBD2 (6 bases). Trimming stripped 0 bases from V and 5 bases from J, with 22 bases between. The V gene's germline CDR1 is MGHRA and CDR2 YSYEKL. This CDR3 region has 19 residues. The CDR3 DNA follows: TGCGCCAGCAGCCAAGATATCTATCGAGGGGAGGTTCGGACCGGGGAGCTGTTTTTT. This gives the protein CASSQDIYRGEVRTGELFF.

The CDR3 spells CASSLVLVPGYEQYF. CDR3 coding DNA: TGTGCCAGCAGCTTGGTTTTGGTCCCCGGCTACGAGCAGTACTTC. The chain uses TRBV5-5 and TRBJ2-7, with D uncertain. Per germline, CDR1 SGHKS and CDR2 YYEKEE (reference sequence). This CDR3 has 15 amino acids. V was clipped by 0 bases and J by 3 bases, with 13 bases between them. Filled out from reference TRBV5-5 and TRBJ2-7, the complete variable domain reads DAGVTQSPTHLIKTRGQQVTLRCSPISGHKSVSWYQQVLGQGPQFIFQYYEKEERGRGNFPDRFSARQFPNYSSELNVNALLLGDSALYLCASSLVLVPGYEQYFGPGTRLTVT.

In DNA, the CDR3 is TGTGCCAGCAGGATGGGGGGGAATACTGAAGCTTTCTTT. This sequence encodes CASRMGGNTEAFF. The rearrangement links TRBV28 to TRBJ1-1; a weak D match, TRBD1 (5 bases). Germline lookup yields CDR1 MDHEN and CDR2 SYDVKM. The V end was cut by 6 bases, the J end by 5 bases, with 13 bases between. This CDR3 spans 13 amino acids.

CDR3: CASSLTSGSGSGELFF. The CDR3 bases are TGTGCCAGCAGCCTTACTAGCGGGAGCGGATCAGGGGAGCTGTTTTTT. The rearrangement joins TRBV7-7 to TRBJ2-2; the match to TRBD2 covers 11 bases. The CDR3 is 16 residues long. The V gene end was trimmed by 5 bases and the J gene end by 8 bases; junction bases not matched to a gene: 10. Per the germline V gene, CDR1 is SSHAT and CDR2 is FNYEAQ (reference sequence).

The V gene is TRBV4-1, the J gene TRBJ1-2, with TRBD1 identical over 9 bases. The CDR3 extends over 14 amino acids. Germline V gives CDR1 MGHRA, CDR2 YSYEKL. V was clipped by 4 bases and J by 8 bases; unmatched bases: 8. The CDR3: CASSPIQGAGGYTF. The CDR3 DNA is TGCGCCAGCAGCCCGATACAGGGGGCGGGGGGCTACACCTTC.

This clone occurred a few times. The CDR3 region has the DNA TGTGCCAGCAGCTCTGGGGGCGGCGAGCAGTACTTC. Protein: CASSSGGGEQYF. The chain has TRBV7-9 and TRBJ2-7; D may be TRBD1 (6 bases). V lost 4 bases, J lost 6 bases, and 10 bases lay in between. In germline, CDR1 is SEHNR, CDR2 FQNEAQ (reference sequence). This CDR3 spans 12 amino acids.

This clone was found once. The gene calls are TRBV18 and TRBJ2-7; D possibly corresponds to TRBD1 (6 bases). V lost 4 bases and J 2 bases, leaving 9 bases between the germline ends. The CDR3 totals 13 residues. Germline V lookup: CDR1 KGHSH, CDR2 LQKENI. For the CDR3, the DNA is TGTGCCAGCTCACGGACAGTTACCTACGAGCAGTACTTC. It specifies CASSRTVTYEQYF.

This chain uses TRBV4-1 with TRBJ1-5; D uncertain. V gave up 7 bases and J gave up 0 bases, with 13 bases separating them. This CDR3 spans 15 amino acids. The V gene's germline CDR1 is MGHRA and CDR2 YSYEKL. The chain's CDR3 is CASTSREGSNQPQHF. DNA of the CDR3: TGCGCCAGCACCTCCCGGGAGGGTAGCAATCAGCCCCAGCATTTT.

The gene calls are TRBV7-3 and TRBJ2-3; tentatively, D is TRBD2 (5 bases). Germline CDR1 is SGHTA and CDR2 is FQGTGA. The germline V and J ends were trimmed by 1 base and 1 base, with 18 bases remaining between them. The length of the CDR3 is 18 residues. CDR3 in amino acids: CASSLRSLASPRTDTQYF. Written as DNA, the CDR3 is TGTGCCAGCAGCTTAAGGTCGCTAGCCTCACCCCGCACAGATACGCAGTATTTT.

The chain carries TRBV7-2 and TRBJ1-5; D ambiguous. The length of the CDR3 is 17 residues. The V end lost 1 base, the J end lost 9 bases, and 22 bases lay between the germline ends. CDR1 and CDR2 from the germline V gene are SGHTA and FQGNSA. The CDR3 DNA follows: TGTGCCAGCAGCTTAGAGGCCCCGCCAAGATCGGGGTGGCCCCAGCATTTT. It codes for CASSLEAPPRSGWPQHF. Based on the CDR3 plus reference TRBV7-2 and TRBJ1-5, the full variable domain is GAGVSQSPSNKVTEKGKDVELRCDPISGHTALYWYRQSLGQGLEFLIYFQGNSAPDKSGLPSDRFSAERTGGSVSTLTIQRTQQEDSAVYLCASSLEAPPRSGWPQHFGDGTRLSIL.

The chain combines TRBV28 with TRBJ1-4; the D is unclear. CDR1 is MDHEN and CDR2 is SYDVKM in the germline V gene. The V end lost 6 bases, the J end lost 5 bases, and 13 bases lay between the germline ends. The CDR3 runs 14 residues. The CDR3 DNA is TGTGCCAGCAGGTACGGGTCTCAAAATGAAAAACTGTTTTTT. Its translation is CASRYGSQNEKLFF.